The 29 T cell receptor beta chains below all came from one sample that was sequenced in a study of blood T cell repertoires in COVID-19. The data were produced by immunoSEQ multiplex PCR, yet TCRdb's version contains in-frame clones alone and is incomplete. The data contain tens of thousands of clones, 82% of them singletons. Sequencing used peripheral blood. The source is a man aged 50-60 years with active or convalescent COVID-19.

The V call is TRBV9, the J call TRBJ1-6; D is uncertain. Per the germline V gene, CDR1 is SGDLS and CDR2 is YYNGEE. The V end was cut by 2 bases, the J end by 4 bases, with 7 bases between. There are 14 residues in the CDR3. The CDR3 bases are TGTGCCAGCAGCGTCACAGAGTATAATTCACCCCTCCACTTT. Protein product: CASSVTEYNSPLHF.

The gene calls are TRBV3-1 (or the pseudogene TRBV3-2) and TRBJ2-7, with TRBD2 matching over 7 bases. The length of the CDR3 is 15 residues. Germline trimming cut 5 bases from V and 0 bases from J; bases unmatched to any gene: 7. Germline-derived CDR1 and CDR2 are LGHDT and YNNKEL (reference sequence). The CDR3 nucleotides read TGTGCCAGCAGCAGGAGCGGGGCCCCCTCCTACGAGCAGTACTTC. Amino acid sequence: CASSRSGAPSYEQYF.

The rearrangement links TRBV19 to TRBJ2-6; TRBD2 is a possible D gene (7 bases). Germline CDR1 reads LNHDA; CDR2 reads SQIVND (reference sequence). There are 18 residues in the CDR3. V dropped 3 bases and J dropped 0 bases, with 15 bases sitting between them. The CDR3 coding sequence is TGTGCCAGTAGTATCGTCGGGGGGCCGAGCTCTGGGGCCAACGTCCTGACTTTC. Its protein is CASSIVGGPSSGANVLTF. Drawing the rest from reference TRBV19 and TRBJ2-6, the complete variable domain is DGGITQSPKYLFRKEGQNVTLSCEQNLNHDAMYWYRQDPGQGLRLIYYSQIVNDFQKGDIAEGYSVSREKKESFPLTVTSAQKNPTAFYLCASSIVGGPSSGANVLTFGAGSRLTVL.

The V and J genes are TRBV6-5 and TRBJ1-5; D is possibly TRBD1 (5 bases). Germline CDR1 and CDR2: MNHEY and SVGAGI. Trimming cost V 6 bases and J 8 bases, with 17 bases left between them. The CDR3 has 14 amino acids. The CDR3 here is CASRVQGTGEPQHF. The CDR3 DNA sequence: TGTGCCAGCAGGGTCCAGGGTACGGGGGAGCCCCAGCATTTT.

The table lists this clone with a count of one. V and J are TRBV5-6 and TRBJ2-3; 7 bases map to TRBD2. Germline CDR1 SGHDT, CDR2 YYEEEE. The CDR3 runs 16 residues. V shed 1 base and J 5 bases; nucleotides not matched to a gene: 10. The CDR3 spells CASSLPSAREGDTQYF. CDR3 coding DNA: TGTGCCAGCAGCTTGCCTAGCGCTAGGGAGGGAGATACGCAGTATTTT.

The chain joins TRBV7-9 to TRBJ2-7; maybe TRBD2 (6 bases). Looked up from germline, CDR1 is SEHNR and CDR2 is FQNEAQ (reference sequence). The CDR3 consists of 15 residues. Trimming left V 5 bases short and J 7 bases short, with 21 bases between. This CDR3 reads CASSASGGLLVEQYF. In nucleotides, the CDR3 is TGTGCCAGCAGCGCATCCGGAGGGCTTTTGGTTGAGCAGTACTTC.

This chain connects TRBV21-1 to TRBJ2-7; the table names TRBD1, a call not compared with the DNA. TRBV21-1 is shown as a pseudogene. The CDR3 runs to 16 residues. The CDR3 DNA sequence: TGTGCCAGCAGCAAGCCCGGGACAGGGCCATTCTACGAGCAGTACGTC. Residues: CASSKPGTGPFYEQYV.

This rearrangement joins TRBV19 to TRBJ1-3; D unclear. The V gene's germline CDR1 is LNHDA and CDR2 SQIVND (reference sequence). This CDR3 is 14 amino acids long. Trimming took off 7 bases at V and 4 bases at J, with 14 bases between the two ends. CDR3 amino acids: CASTYDNAGNTIYF. DNA for the CDR3: TGTGCCAGTACTTACGACAATGCGGGAAACACCATATATTTT.

This clone appeared once. The chain combines TRBV6-5 with TRBJ1-2; 10 nucleotides match TRBD1. Trimming took 8 bases from V and 5 from J; bases not matched to a gene: 5. Germline lookup yields CDR1 MNHEY and CDR2 SVGAGI. This CDR3 comprises 13 residues. The CDR3 coding sequence is TGTGCCAGCGGACTGGGACAGGGGTATGGCTACACCTTC. Its protein product is CASGLGQGYGYTF.

The rearrangement links TRBV7-8 to TRBJ1-2, with TRBD1 matching over 7 bases. Per germline, CDR1 SGHVS and CDR2 FQNEAQ. V was pared by 7 bases and J by 7 bases, with 6 bases of the junction left unmatched. This CDR3 comprises 12 residues. CDR3 loop: CASTDRVTGYTF. The CDR3 DNA follows: TGTGCCAGCACCGACAGGGTTACTGGCTACACCTTC.

The genes are TRBV11-3 and TRBJ1-2; TRBD1 matches 7 bases. This CDR3 spans 16 amino acids. V was pared by 2 bases and J by 4 bases, with 10 bases of the junction left unmatched. Per the germline V gene, CDR1 is SGHNT and CDR2 is YENEEA. In DNA, the CDR3 is TGTGCCAGCAGCTTAAGAGGAGGGGGCAACGGCTATGGCTACACCTTC. Amino acids: CASSLRGGGNGYGYTF.

The chain has TRBV5-5 and TRBJ2-7, with 7 bases matching TRBD1. The germline gives CDR1 SGHKS, CDR2 YYEKEE (reference sequence). With V trimmed by 5 bases and J by 3 bases, 2 bases remained unmatched. The CDR3 length is 12 residues. The CDR3 nucleotides read TGTGCCAGCAGACGGACAGGCTACGAGCAGTACTTC. Encoded protein: CASRRTGYEQYF.

V is TRBV11-2 and J is TRBJ2-5; D perhaps matches TRBD2 (7 bases). CDR1 and CDR2 (germline): SGHAT, FQNNGV. V lost 6 bases and J 4 bases, leaving 12 bases between the germline ends. This CDR3 has 13 residues. CDR3 DNA: TGTGCCAGCAGTGCGGGGGCCCGAGAGACCCAGTACTTC. Translating it yields CASSAGARETQYF. Full variable domain (outside the CDR3, taken from reference TRBV11-2 and TRBJ2-5): EAGVAQSPRYKIIEKRQSVAFWCNPISGHATLYWYQQILGQGPKLLIQFQNNGVVDDSQLPKDRFSAERLKGVDSTLKIQPAKLEDSAVYLCASSAGARETQYFGPGTRLLVL.

This chain connects TRBV6-6 to TRBJ2-5; the D gene is possibly TRBD1 (5 bases). Per germline, CDR1 MNHNY and CDR2 SVGAGI (reference sequence). The CDR3 is made up of 12 amino acids. V lost 5 bases to trimming and J lost 9 bases, with 13 bases between them. Written as DNA, the CDR3 is TGTGCCAGCAGTCGCCCTCAAGGGGCCCAGTACTTC. Encoded protein: CASSRPQGAQYF.

The rearrangement uses TRBV14 and TRBJ1-3; a weak D match, TRBD1 (5 bases). This CDR3 has 16 amino acids. V lost 4 bases and J lost 2, with 15 bases in between. Per the germline V gene, CDR1 is SGHDN and CDR2 is FVKESK. This chain's CDR3 is CASSPRAGGAGNTIYF. The CDR3 nucleotides read TGTGCCAGCAGCCCGCGAGCCGGGGGAGCTGGAAACACCATATATTTT.

The gene calls are TRBV28 and TRBJ2-3, with 7 bases identical to TRBD2. Looked up from germline, CDR1 is MDHEN and CDR2 is SYDVKM. Trimming took 7 bases from V and 4 from J; bases not matched to a gene: 8. The CDR3 sequence is 14 residues long. The DNA of the CDR3 is TGTGCCAGCACCCCTGGGGGGGTCCCAGATACGCAGTATTTT. Amino acid sequence: CASTPGGVPDTQYF.

V is TRBV28 and J is TRBJ1-4, with 9 bases matching TRBD1. V lost 5 bases, J lost 10 bases, and 5 bases stayed unmatched. Germline assignment: CDR1 MDHEN and CDR2 SYDVKM. The CDR3 is 13 residues long. The CDR3: CASSPGDRVKLFF. DNA for the CDR3: TGTGCCAGCAGTCCTGGGGACAGGGTAAAACTGTTTTTT.

The chain couples TRBV19 to TRBJ1-5; 7 bases are shared with TRBD1. J lost 6 bases, V lost 7 bases, and 9 bases had no gene match. Germline V CDR1 and CDR2: LNHDA, SQIVND (reference sequence). The CDR3 is made up of 14 amino acids. The CDR3 region is CASTKSGGGQPQHF. The CDR3 region has the DNA TGTGCCAGTACTAAATCAGGGGGAGGTCAGCCCCAGCATTTT.

The chain carries TRBV30 and TRBJ1-5; maybe TRBD1 (6 bases). There are 13 residues in the CDR3. Trimming cost V 4 bases and J 1 base, with 8 bases left between them. Germline-derived CDR1 and CDR2 are GTSNPN and SVGIG (reference sequence). CDR3 in amino acids: CAWNRESNQPQHF. CDR3 nucleotide sequence: TGTGCCTGGAACAGGGAAAGCAATCAGCCCCAGCATTTT.

The rearrangement links TRBV19 to TRBJ2-6, with D maybe TRBD1 (6 bases). Trimming removed 2 bases from V and 2 bases from J, with 16 bases in between. The CDR3 is 18 residues long. Per germline, CDR1 LNHDA and CDR2 SQIVND (reference sequence). The CDR3 region has the DNA TGTGCCAGTAGTATACAGGGGTCTTACCAGGCTGGGGCCAACGTCCTGACTTTC. This sequence encodes CASSIQGSYQAGANVLTF.

V usage is TRBV5-1 and J usage is TRBJ1-2, with D maybe TRBD1 (5 bases). Trimming cost V 6 bases and J 6 bases, with 15 bases left between them. The CDR3 totals 13 residues. CDR1 is SGHRS and CDR2 is YFSETQ in the germline V gene. The CDR3 reads CASMATVGDGYTF. As DNA, the CDR3 is TGCGCCAGCATGGCGACAGTTGGGGATGGCTACACCTTC.

J is TRBJ2-7 and V is TRBV12-3 or TRBV12-4; possible D gene TRBD2, 5 bases. The CDR3 is 12 amino acids. V shed 5 bases and J shed 4 bases, with 9 bases lying between them. CDR3 residues: CASSGPGYEQYF. For the CDR3, the DNA is TGTGCCAGCAGTGGACCGGGATACGAGCAGTACTTC.

This clone has only a few counts. CDR3 residues: CASSSRDRECYTF. For the CDR3, the DNA is TGTGCCAGCAGTTCCCGAGACAGGGAATGCTACACCTTC. V usage is TRBV6-5 and J usage is TRBJ1-2; TRBD1 aligns across 7 bases. The CDR3 runs 13 residues. Trimming at V came to 4 bases and at J to 9 bases, leaving 8 bases not matched to a gene. CDR1 is MNHEY and CDR2 is SVGAGI in the germline V gene.

The chain joins TRBV18 to TRBJ2-5, with 8 bases identical to TRBD1. The CDR3 has 14 amino acids. Germline lookup yields CDR1 KGHSH and CDR2 LQKENI. V shed 3 bases and J 6 bases; nucleotides not matched to a gene: 6. The CDR3 loop is CASSPGQGGKTQYF. Here the CDR3 DNA reads TGTGCCAGCTCACCCGGACAGGGTGGGAAGACCCAGTACTTC.

V gene TRBV4-2 combines with J gene TRBJ2-2; TRBD1 agrees at 7 bases. The germline V gene encodes CDR1 LGHNA and CDR2 YNFKEQ. V lost 3 bases and J lost 4; bases outside the gene matches: 8. CDR3 length equals 16 residues. CDR3: CASSQPGQIFTGELFF. CDR3 coding DNA: TGTGCCAGCAGCCAGCCGGGACAGATATTCACCGGGGAGCTGTTTTTT.

This clone was detected a few times. V gene TRBV19 combines with J gene TRBJ1-2; TRBD1 is a possible D gene (5 bases). The V and J ends lost 6 bases and 7 bases respectively, with 18 bases between them. From germline, CDR1 is LNHDA and CDR2 SQIVND (reference sequence). The CDR3 runs 14 residues. CDR3 DNA sequence: TGTGCCAGTAGCCCCACCGGAGGGGTGAGTGGCTACACCTTC. Its protein product is CASSPTGGVSGYTF.

The chain uses TRBV7-2 and TRBJ2-5, with 8 positions matching TRBD2. Per germline, CDR1 SGHTA and CDR2 FQGNSA. Losses at the gene ends were 1 base for V and 1 base for J; bases not matched to a gene: 5. This CDR3 region has 16 residues. The CDR3 DNA reads as TGTGCCAGCAGCTTAGGCATGAGCGGGGGCCAAGAGACCCAGTACTTC. Translating it yields CASSLGMSGGQETQYF.

The CDR3 region has the DNA TGTGCCAGCAGCGGAGACTATAGCAATCAGCCCCAGCATTTT. Translation: CASSGDYSNQPQHF. The chain joins TRBV9 to TRBJ1-5; D not resolved. Germline assignment: CDR1 SGDLS and CDR2 YYNGEE. The CDR3 has 14 residues. Deletions cut 3 bases from V and 0 bases from J, with 7 bases between.

This chain connects TRBV5-4 to TRBJ2-7; D gene uncertain. The CDR3 runs 12 residues. Germline V gene data show CDR1 as SGHNT and CDR2 as YYREEE (reference sequence). V lost 5 bases and J 3 bases, leaving 9 bases between the germline ends. As DNA, the CDR3 is TGTGCCAGCAGTGTACCGGGCTACGAGCAGTACTTC. It encodes CASSVPGYEQYF.